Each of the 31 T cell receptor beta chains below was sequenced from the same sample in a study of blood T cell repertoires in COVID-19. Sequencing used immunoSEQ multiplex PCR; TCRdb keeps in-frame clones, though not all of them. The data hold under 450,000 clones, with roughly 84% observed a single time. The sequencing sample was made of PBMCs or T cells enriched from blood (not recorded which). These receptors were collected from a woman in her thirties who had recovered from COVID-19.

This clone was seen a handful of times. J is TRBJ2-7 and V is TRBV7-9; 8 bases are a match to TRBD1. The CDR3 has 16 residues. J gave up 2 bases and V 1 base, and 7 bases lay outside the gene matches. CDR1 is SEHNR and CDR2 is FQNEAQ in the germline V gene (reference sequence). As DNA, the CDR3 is TGTGCCAGCAGCTTAGACCAGGGGGCCACTCCCTACGAGCAGTACTTC. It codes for CASSLDQGATPYEQYF. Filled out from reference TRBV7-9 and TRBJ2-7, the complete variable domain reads DTGVSQNPRHKITKRGQNVTFRCDPISEHNRLYWYRQTLGQGPEFLTYFQNEAQLEKSRLLSDRFSAERPKGSFSTLEIQRTEQGDSAMYLCASSLDQGATPYEQYFGPGTRLTVT.

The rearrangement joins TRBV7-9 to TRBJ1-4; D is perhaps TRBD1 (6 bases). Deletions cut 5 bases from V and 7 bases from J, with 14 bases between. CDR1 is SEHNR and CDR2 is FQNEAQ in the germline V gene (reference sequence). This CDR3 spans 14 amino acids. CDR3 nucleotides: TGTGCCAGCAGCCCCCGGGACATCTCTGAAAAACTGTTTTTT. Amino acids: CASSPRDISEKLFF.

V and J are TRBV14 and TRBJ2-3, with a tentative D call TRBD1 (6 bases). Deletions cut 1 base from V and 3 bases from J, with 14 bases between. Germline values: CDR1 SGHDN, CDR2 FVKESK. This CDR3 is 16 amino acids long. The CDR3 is CASSQGQGSRTDTQYF. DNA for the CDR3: TGTGCCAGCAGCCAAGGGCAGGGGTCTCGGACAGATACGCAGTATTTT.

The CDR3 region is CASSLGQVRAFF. In DNA form, the CDR3 reads TGTGCCAGCAGTCTCGGACAGGTGCGGGCTTTCTTT. J is TRBJ1-1 and V is TRBV28; the match to TRBD1 covers 7 bases. Germline V gene lookup returns CDR1 MDHEN and CDR2 SYDVKM. The V gene end was trimmed by 5 bases and the J gene end by 11 bases; junction bases not matched to a gene: 8. The CDR3 loop spans 12 amino acids.

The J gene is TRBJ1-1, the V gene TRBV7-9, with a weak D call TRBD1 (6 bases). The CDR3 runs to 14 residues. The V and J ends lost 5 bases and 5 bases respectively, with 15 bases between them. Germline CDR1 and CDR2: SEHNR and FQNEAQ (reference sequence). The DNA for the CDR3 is TGTGCCAGCAGCCTGGGGACAAGAGGGACTGAAGCTTTCTTT. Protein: CASSLGTRGTEAFF.

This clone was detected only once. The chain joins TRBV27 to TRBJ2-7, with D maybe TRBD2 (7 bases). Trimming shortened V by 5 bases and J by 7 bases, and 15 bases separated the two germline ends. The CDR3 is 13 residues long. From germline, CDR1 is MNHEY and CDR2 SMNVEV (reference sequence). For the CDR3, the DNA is TGTGCCAGCAGTCCGGACAAGGGGGGGGAGCAGTACTTC. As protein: CASSPDKGGEQYF.

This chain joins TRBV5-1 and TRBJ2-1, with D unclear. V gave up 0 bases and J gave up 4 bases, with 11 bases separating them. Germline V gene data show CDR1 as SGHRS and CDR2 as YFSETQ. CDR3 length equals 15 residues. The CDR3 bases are TGCGCCAGCAGCTTGGGGGTGGAGAGGTACAATGAGCAGTTCTTC. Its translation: CASSLGVERYNEQFF.

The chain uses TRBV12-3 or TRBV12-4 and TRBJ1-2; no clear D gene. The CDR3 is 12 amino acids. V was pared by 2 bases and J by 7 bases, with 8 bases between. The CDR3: CASSLQAAGYTF. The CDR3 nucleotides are TGTGCCAGCAGTTTACAGGCTGCTGGCTACACCTTC.

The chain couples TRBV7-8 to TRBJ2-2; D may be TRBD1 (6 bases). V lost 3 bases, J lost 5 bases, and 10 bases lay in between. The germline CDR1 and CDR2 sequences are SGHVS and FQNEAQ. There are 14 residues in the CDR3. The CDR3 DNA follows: TGTGCCAGCAGCTTGTTCCAGGGGACCGGGGAGCTGTTTTTT. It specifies CASSLFQGTGELFF.

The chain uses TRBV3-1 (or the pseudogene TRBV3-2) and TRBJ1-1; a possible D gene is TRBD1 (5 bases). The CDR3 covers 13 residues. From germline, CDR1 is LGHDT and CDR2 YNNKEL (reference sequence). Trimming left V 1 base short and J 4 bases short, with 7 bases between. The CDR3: CASSQGQGTEAFF. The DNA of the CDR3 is TGTGCCAGCAGCCAAGGCCAGGGCACTGAAGCTTTCTTT.

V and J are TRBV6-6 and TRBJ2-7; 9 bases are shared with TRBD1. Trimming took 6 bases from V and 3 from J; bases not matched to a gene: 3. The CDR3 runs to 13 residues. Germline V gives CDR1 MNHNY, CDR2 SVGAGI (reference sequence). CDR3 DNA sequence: TGTGCCAGCAGCCGGGACAGGGACTACGAGCAGTACTTC. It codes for CASSRDRDYEQYF.

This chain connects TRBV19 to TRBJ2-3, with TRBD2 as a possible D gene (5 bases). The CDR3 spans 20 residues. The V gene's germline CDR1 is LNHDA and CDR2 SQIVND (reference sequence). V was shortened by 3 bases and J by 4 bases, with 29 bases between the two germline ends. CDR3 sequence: CASSIRGEDEVIREADTQYF. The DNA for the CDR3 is TGTGCCAGTAGTATCCGGGGAGAGGATGAGGTTATTCGGGAAGCAGATACGCAGTATTTT.

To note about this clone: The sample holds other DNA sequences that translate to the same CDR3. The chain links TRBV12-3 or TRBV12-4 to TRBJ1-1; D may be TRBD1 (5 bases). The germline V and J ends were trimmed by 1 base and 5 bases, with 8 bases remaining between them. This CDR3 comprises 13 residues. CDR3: CASSLGEGTEAFF. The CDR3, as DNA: TGTGCCAGCAGTTTAGGGGAGGGGACTGAAGCTTTCTTT.

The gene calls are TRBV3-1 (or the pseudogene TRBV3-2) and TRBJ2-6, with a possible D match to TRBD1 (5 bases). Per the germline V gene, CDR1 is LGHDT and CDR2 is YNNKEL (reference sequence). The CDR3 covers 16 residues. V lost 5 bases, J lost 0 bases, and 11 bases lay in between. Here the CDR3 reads CASSSGHSSGANVLTF. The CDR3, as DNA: TGTGCCAGCAGCTCCGGACATTCCTCTGGGGCCAACGTCCTGACTTTC.

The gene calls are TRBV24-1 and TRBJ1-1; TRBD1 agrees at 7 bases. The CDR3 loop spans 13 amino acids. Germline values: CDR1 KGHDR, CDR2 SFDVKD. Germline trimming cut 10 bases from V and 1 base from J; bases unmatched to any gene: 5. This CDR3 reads CATTGTENTEAFF. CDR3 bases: TGTGCCACTACCGGGACAGAGAACACTGAAGCTTTCTTT.

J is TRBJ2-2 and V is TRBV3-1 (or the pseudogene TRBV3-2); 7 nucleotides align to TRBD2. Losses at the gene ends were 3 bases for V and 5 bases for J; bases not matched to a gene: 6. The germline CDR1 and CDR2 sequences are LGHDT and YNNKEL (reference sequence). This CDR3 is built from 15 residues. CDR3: CASSHWGGRTGELFF. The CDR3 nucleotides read TGTGCCAGCAGCCATTGGGGAGGGCGGACCGGGGAGCTGTTTTTT.

DNA for the CDR3: TGTGCCAGTAGTTTCATCGGGACAGGGGTCGGGAATGGAGGCTACACCTTC. Its protein is CASSFIGTGVGNGGYTF. V and J are TRBV19 and TRBJ1-2; 10 bases line up with TRBD1. After removal of 5 bases from V and 8 bases from J, the junction contained 17 bases not matched to a gene. The CDR3 is 17 amino acids. Germline V CDR1 and CDR2: LNHDA, SQIVND (reference sequence).

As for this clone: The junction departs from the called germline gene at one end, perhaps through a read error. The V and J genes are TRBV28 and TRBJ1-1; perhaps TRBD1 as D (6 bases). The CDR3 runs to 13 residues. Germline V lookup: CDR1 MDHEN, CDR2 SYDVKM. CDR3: CASSLATGPARLF. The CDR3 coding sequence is TGTGCCAGCAGTTTAGCCACAGGGCCCGCTAGACTCTTT.

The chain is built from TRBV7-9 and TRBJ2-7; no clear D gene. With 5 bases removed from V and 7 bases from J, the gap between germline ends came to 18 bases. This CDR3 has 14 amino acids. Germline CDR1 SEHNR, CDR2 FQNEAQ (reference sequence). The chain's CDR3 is CASSPPRSVGEQYF. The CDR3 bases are TGTGCCAGCAGCCCTCCTAGGTCAGTCGGGGAGCAGTACTTC.

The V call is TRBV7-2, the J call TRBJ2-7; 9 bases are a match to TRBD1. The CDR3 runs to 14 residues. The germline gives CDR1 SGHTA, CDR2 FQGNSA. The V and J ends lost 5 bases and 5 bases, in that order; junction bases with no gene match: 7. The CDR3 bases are TGTGCCAGCAGCCCCCGGGACAGGGACAACGAGCAGTACTTC. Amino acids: CASSPRDRDNEQYF.

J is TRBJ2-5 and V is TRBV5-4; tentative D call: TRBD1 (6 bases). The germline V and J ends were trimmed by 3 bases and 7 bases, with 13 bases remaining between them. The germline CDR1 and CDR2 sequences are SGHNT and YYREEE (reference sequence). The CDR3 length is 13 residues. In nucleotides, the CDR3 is TGTGCCAGCAGCTCAGGGGACGCCGGGACCCAGTACTTC. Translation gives CASSSGDAGTQYF.

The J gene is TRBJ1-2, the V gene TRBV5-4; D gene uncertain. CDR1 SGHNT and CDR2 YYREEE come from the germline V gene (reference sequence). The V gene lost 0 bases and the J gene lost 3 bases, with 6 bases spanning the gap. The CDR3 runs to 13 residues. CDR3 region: CASSLGLDYGYTF. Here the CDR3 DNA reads TGTGCCAGCAGCTTGGGACTAGACTATGGCTACACCTTC.

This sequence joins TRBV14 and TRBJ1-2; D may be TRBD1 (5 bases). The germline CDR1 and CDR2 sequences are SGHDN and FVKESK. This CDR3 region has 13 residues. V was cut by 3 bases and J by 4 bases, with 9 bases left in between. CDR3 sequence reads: CASSQTASYGYTF. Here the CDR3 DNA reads TGTGCCAGCAGCCAGACAGCAAGCTATGGCTACACCTTC.

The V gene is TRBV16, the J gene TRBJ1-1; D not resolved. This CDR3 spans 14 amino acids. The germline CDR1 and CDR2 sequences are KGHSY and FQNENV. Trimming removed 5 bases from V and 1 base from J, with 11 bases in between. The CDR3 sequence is CASSARETNTEAFF. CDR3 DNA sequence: TGTGCCAGCAGCGCTCGGGAAACGAACACTGAAGCTTTCTTT.

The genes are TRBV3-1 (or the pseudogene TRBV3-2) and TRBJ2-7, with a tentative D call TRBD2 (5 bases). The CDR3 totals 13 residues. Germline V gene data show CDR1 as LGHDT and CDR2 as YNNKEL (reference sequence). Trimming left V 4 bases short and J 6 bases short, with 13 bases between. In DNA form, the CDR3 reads TGTGCCAGCAGCCCACCGGGGATTATCGAGCAGTACTTC. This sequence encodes CASSPPGIIEQYF.

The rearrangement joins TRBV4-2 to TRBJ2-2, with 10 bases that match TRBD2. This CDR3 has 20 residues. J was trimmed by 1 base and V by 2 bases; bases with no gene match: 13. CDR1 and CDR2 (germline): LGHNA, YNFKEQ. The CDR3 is CASSQKGAWTSGKNTGELFF. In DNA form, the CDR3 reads TGTGCCAGCAGCCAAAAGGGGGCATGGACTAGCGGTAAGAACACCGGGGAGCTGTTTTTT.

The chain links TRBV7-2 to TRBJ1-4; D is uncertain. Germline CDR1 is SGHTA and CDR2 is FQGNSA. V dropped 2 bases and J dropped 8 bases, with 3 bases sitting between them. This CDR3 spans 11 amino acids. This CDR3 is CASSLSEKLFF. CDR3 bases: TGTGCCAGCAGCTTATCAGAAAAACTGTTTTTT. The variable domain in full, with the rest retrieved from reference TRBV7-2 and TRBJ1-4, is GAGVSQSPSNKVTEKGKDVELRCDPISGHTALYWYRQSLGQGLEFLIYFQGNSAPDKSGLPSDRFSAERTGGSVSTLTIQRTQQEDSAVYLCASSLSEKLFFGSGTQLSVL.

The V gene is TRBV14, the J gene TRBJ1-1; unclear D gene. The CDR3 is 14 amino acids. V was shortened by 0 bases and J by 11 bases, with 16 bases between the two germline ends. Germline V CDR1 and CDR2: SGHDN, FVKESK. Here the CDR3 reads CASSQDLWRGWAFF. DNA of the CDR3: TGTGCCAGCAGCCAAGATCTTTGGCGAGGGTGGGCTTTCTTT.

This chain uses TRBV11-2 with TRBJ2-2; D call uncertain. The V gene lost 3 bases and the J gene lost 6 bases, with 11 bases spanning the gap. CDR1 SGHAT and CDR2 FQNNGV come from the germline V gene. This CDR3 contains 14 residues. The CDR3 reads CASSFSTKPGELFF. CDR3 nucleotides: TGTGCCAGCAGCTTCTCTACCAAACCCGGGGAGCTGTTTTTT.

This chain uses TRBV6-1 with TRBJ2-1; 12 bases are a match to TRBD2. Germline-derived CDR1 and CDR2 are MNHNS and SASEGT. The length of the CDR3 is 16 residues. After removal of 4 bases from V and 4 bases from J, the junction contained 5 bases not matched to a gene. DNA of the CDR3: TGTGCCAGCAGTGGGGGACTAGCGGGCGTTTACAATGAGCAGTTCTTC. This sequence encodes CASSGGLAGVYNEQFF.

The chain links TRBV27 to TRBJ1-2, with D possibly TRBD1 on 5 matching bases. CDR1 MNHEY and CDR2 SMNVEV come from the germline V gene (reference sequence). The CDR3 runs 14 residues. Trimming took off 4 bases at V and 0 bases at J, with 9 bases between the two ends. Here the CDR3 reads CASSSRAPNYGYTF. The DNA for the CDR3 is TGTGCCAGCAGTTCCAGGGCCCCTAACTATGGCTACACCTTC.